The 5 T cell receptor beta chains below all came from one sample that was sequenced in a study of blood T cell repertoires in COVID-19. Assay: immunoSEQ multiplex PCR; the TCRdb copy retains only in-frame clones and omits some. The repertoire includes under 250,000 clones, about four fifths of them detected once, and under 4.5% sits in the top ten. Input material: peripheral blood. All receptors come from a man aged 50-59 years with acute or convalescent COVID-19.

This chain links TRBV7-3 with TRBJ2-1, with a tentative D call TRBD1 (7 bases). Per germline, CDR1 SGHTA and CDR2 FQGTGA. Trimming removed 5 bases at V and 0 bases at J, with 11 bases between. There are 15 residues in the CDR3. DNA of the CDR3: TGTGCCAGCAGCGAGCAGGGGGGCTCCTACAATGAGCAGTTCTTC. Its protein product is CASSEQGGSYNEQFF.

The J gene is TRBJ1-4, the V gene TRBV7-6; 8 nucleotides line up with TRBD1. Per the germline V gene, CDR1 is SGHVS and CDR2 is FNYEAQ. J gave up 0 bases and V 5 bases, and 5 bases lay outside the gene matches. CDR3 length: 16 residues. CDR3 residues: CASSPRTGTTNEKLFF. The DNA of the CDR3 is TGTGCCAGCAGCCCCAGGACAGGGACAACTAATGAAAAACTGTTTTTT. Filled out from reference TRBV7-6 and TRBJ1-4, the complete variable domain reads GAGVSQSPRYKVTKRGQDVALRCDPISGHVSLYWYRQALGQGPEFLTYFNYEAQQDKSGLPNDRFSAERPEGSISTLTIQRTEQRDSAMYRCASSPRTGTTNEKLFFGSGTQLSVL.

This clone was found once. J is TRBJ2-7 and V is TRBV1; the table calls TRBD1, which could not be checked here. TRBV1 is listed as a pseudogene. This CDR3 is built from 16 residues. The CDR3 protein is CTSSQDGDRVEDEQYF. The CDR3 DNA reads TGCACCAGCAGCCAAGATGGGGACAGGGTGGAGGACGAGCAGTACTTC.

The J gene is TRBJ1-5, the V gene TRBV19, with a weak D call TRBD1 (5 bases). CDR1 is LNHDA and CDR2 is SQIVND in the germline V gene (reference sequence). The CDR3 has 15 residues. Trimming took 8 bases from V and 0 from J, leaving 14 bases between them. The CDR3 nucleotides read TGTGCCAGTGTACGGGGGGGAAATAGCAATCAGCCCCAGCATTTT. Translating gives CASVRGGNSNQPQHF.

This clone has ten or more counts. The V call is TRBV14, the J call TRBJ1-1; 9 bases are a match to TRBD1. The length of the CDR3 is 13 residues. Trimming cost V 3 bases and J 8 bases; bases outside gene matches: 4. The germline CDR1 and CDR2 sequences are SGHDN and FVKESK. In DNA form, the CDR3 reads TGTGCCAGCAGCCAGACAGGGGGGACAGAAGCTTTCTTT. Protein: CASSQTGGTEAFF.